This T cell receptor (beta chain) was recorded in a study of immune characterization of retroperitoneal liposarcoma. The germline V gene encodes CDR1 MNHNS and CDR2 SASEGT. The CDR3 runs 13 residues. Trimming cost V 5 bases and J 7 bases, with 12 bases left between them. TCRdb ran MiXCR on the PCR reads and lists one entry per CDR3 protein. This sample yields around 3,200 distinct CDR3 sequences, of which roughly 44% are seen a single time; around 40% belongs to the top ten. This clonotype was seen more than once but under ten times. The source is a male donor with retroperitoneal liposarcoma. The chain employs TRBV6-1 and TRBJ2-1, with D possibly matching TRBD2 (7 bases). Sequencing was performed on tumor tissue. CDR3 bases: TGTGCCAGCAGTCAGGGGAGGGTTAATGAGCAGTTCTTC. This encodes CASSQGRVNEQFF.